This note documents a single T cell receptor (beta chain) sequence. No antigen is known for it. The CDR3 sequence is 15 residues long. V gave up 2 bases and J gave up 0 bases, with 9 bases separating them. Germline-derived CDR1 and CDR2 are SGHRS and YFSETQ. This entry comes from a study of glioma-infiltrating T cells after dendritic cell vaccination. Overall study: Three intradermal dendritic cell vaccine injections were given every two weeks. General study findings and limits: Longer survival after dendritic cell vaccination followed higher pretreatment TIL content.

The assay was immunoSEQ multiplex PCR, and TCRdb's table has in-frame clones only and misses some. Seen here are 75,000 to 85,000 clones, 87% observed once, and the top ten hold around 2.3%. Time point given: after dendritic cell vaccination, including at tumor progression/relapse. PBMC were collected before vaccination, two weeks after the third vaccination, and at progression. Material: blood, obtained after dendritic cell vaccination. The rearrangement joins TRBV5-1 to TRBJ1-3; D remains unclear. The clonotype was recovered from a human donor with glioblastoma. The CDR3 sequence: CASSFAGSSGNTIYF. As DNA, the CDR3 is TGCGCCAGCAGCTTTGCGGGAAGCTCTGGAAACACCATATATTTT.